These T cell receptor beta chains were read from a single sample in a study of cytomegalovirus exposure and HLA in healthy donors. TCRdb's table, derived via immunoSEQ multiplex PCR, lists solely in-frame clones and lacks some. Among some 110,000 clones listed, more than 75% were seen once. The sequencing input was PBMCs. Source of these receptors: a middle-aged man in good health and CMV-seronegative. Both conserved end residues are part of each CDR3. D genes are given only for firm matches. Some rows mark clone size as missing; the rest say once, few, many or name a class of expanded clone.

v_call: TRBV6-5; d_call: NA; clone_size: NA; j_call: TRBJ1-5; cdr3_aa: CASSSGRSNQPQHF; cdr3_nt: TGTGCCAGCAGTTCAGGGAGGAGCAATCAGCCCCAGCATTTT
v_call: TRBV30; d_call: TRBD2; clone_size: NA; j_call: TRBJ2-3; cdr3_aa: CAWALTSGVDTQYF; cdr3_nt: TGTGCCTGGGCCTTGACTAGCGGGGTAGATACGCAGTATTTT
v_call: TRBV5-1; d_call: NA; clone_size: NA; j_call: TRBJ2-2; cdr3_aa: CASSLVRANTGELFF; cdr3_nt: TGCGCCAGCAGCTTGGTCAGGGCTAACACCGGGGAGCTGTTTTTT
v_call: TRBV5-1; d_call: NA; clone_size: NA; j_call: TRBJ2-3; cdr3_aa: CASSLGYRVGDTQYF; cdr3_nt: TGCGCCAGCAGCTTGGGTTACAGGGTTGGAGATACGCAGTATTTT
v_call: TRBV25-1; d_call: NA; clone_size: NA; j_call: TRBJ1-1; cdr3_aa: CASSEVPWAVNTEAFF; cdr3_nt: TGTGCCAGCAGTGAAGTTCCTTGGGCAGTGAACACTGAAGCTTTCTTT
v_call: TRBV28; d_call: TRBD1; clone_size: NA; j_call: TRBJ2-2; cdr3_aa: CASSWDRGGFSGELFF; cdr3_nt: TGTGCCAGCAGTTGGGACAGGGGAGGGTTCTCCGGGGAGCTGTTTTTT
v_call: TRBV28; d_call: NA; clone_size: NA; j_call: TRBJ2-7; cdr3_aa: CASSWSGTTYEQYF; cdr3_nt: TGTGCCAGCAGTTGGTCGGGAACAACCTACGAGCAGTACTTC
v_call: TRBV7-9; d_call: NA; clone_size: once; j_call: TRBJ1-1; cdr3_aa: CASLQGVGGNTEAFF; cdr3_nt: TGTGCCAGTCTACAGGGAGTAGGTGGGAACACTGAAGCTTTCTTT
v_call: TRBV19; d_call: NA; clone_size: once; j_call: TRBJ2-5; cdr3_aa: CASRGGQETQYF; cdr3_nt: TGTGCCAGTAGAGGCGGACAAGAGACCCAGTACTTC
v_call: TRBV6-5; d_call: TRBD1; clone_size: NA; j_call: TRBJ1-4; cdr3_aa: CASSGVDRGQPFF; cdr3_nt: TGTGCCAGCAGTGGAGTAGACAGGGGCCAACCGTTTTTT
v_call: TRBV7-9; d_call: NA; clone_size: NA; j_call: TRBJ2-7; cdr3_aa: CASSLFRDKAYEQYF; cdr3_nt: TGTGCCAGCAGCTTATTTCGTGACAAAGCCTACGAGCAGTACTTC